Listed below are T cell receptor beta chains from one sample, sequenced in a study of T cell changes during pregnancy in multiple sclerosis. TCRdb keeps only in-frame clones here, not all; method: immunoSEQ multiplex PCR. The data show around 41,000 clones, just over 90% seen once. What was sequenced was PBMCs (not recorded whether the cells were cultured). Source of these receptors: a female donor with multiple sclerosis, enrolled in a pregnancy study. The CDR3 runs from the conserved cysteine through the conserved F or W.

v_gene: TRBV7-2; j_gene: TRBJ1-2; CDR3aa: CASSYDRGTHYGYTF
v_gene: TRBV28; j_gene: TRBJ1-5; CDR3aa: CASRPDRYKPQHF
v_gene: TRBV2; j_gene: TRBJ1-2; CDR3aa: CASSDLTGGSGYTF
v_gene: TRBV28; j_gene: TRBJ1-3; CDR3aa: CASSSRDRSSGNTIYF
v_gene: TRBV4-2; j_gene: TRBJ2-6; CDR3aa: CASSPEGGSGANVLTF
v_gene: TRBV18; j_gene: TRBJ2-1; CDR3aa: CASSPQGYNEQFF
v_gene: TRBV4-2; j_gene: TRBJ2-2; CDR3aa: CASSHVYIRGGGPRELFF
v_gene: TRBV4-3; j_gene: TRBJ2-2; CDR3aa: CASSQDPGGFANTGELFF
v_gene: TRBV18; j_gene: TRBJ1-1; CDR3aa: CASSPPGGGLNTEAFF
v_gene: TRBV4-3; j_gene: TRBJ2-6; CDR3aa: CASSQDIATGANVLTF
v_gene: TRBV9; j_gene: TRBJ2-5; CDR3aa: CASSPWDSEETQYF
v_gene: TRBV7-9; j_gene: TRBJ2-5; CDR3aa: CAGGRHQETQYF
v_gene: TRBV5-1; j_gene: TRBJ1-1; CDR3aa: CASSGSPTVMNTEAFF
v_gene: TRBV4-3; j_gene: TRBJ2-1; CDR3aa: CASSPHLAGGPEEQFF
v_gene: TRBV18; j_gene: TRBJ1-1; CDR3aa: CASSPRRDADTEAFF
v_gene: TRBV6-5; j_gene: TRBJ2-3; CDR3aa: CASSAQGSDTQYF
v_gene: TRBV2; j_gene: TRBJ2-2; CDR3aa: CASSEHIDGGELFF
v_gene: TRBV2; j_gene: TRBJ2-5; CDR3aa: CASRSEGETQYF
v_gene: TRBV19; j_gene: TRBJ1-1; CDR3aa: CASNEVGKNTEAFF
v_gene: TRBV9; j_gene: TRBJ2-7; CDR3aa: CASSVGLAGVLPYEQYF
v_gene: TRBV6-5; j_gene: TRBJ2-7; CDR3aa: CASSAREDPPYEQYF
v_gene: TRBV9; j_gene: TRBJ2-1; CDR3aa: CASSATTSWSYNEQFF
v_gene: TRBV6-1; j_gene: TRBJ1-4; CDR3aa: CASSADLTNEKLFF
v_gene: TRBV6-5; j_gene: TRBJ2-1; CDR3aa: CASSLGAGIEEQFF
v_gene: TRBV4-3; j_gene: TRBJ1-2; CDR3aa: CASSQDSRGPYGYTF
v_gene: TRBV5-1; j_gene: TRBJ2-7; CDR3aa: CASSFSGQGYEQYF
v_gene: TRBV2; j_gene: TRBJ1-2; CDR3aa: CASSPGTGGYGYTF
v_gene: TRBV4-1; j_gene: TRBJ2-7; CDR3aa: CASSPLDSARSYEQYF
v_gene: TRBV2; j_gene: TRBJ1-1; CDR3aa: CASSRPGQSNEAFF
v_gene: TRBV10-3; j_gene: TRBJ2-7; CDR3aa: CAISEEWSGSSYEQYF
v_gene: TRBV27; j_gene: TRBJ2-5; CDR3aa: CASSFWREGHGETQYF
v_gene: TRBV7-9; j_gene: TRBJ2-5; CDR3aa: CASSLGQGREETQYF
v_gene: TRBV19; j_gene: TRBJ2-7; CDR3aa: CASSADSYEQYF
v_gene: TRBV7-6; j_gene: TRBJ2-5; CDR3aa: CASSISPAETQYF
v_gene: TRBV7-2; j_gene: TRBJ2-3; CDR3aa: CASSLTDTQYF
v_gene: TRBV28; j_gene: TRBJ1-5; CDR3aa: CASSLGGQGPDQPQHF
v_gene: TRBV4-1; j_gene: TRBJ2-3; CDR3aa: CANRKLFTDTQYF
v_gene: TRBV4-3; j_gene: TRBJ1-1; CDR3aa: CASSQRRQGPTEAFF
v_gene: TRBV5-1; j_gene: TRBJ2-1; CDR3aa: CASSPQTGAYNEQFF
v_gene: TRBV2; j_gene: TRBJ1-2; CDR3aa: CASSERGGGSHDYGYTF
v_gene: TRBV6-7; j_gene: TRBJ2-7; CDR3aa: CASSDRASDFYEQYF
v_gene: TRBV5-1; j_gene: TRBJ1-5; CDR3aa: CASPVGGQVGQPQHF
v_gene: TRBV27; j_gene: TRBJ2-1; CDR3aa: CATARTGQYNEQFF
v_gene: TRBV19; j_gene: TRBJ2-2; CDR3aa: CASSRTFNTGELFF